One sample yielded the 18 T cell receptor beta chains listed below, sequenced in a study of Ad26.COV2.S vaccination and SARS-CoV-2 variants. The treatment here: some 19 received Ad26.COV2.S at low or high dose, single or two shots; roughly five received placebo; per-sample allocation not given. Sampling took place 63 days after the first vaccine or placebo injection. The protocol was immunoSEQ multiplex PCR, while the TCRdb copy is restricted to in-frame clones and leaves out a portion. The table includes 400,000 to 450,000 clones, approximately 90% detected once. Here the sequenced sample was peripheral blood, taken in a trial of Ad26.COV2.S vaccine versus placebo. The receptors here all came from a person aged 18-65 years who received the Ad26.COV2.S COVID-19 vaccine or a placebo.

This chain joins TRBV2 and TRBJ1-5; D not resolved. CDR1 and CDR2 (germline): SNHLY, FYNNEI. The CDR3 runs to 15 residues. Trimming pared 4 bases from V and 0 bases from J, leaving 10 bases between. The CDR3 DNA is TGTGCCAGCAGTGTAGGCAGGAATAGCAATCAGCCCCAGCATTTT. This codes for CASSVGRNSNQPQHF.

The table lists this clone with a count of one. The J gene is TRBJ2-1, the V gene TRBV6-5; 11 bases match TRBD2. The trim removed 7 bases at V and 10 bases at J, leaving 9 bases unmatched. The CDR3 extends over 14 amino acids. Germline CDR1 is MNHEY and CDR2 is SVGAGI. This CDR3 is CASTRLAGSIEQFF. The CDR3 nucleotides are TGTGCCAGCACCCGACTAGCGGGGTCAATAGAGCAGTTCTTC.

In DNA, the CDR3 is TGTGCCAGCAGCTTGAAGCTAGCGGGGCAAGAGACCCAGTACTTC. Its translation: CASSLKLAGQETQYF. The chain joins TRBV5-4 to TRBJ2-5, with 9 bases lining up with TRBD2. The CDR3 has 15 amino acids. The V gene's germline CDR1 is SGHNT and CDR2 YYREEE (reference sequence). The V gene end was trimmed by 1 base and the J gene end by 2 bases; junction bases not matched to a gene: 3.

This clone came up a few times. The chain recombines TRBV4-3 with TRBJ1-6; D gene unclear. The CDR3 is made up of 17 amino acids. Germline V gene data show CDR1 as LGHNA and CDR2 as YSLEER. The V and J ends lost 1 base and 1 base respectively, with 11 bases between them. This chain's CDR3 is CASSQVRVESYNSPLHF. CDR3 coding DNA: TGCGCCAGCAGCCAAGTACGGGTAGAATCCTATAATTCACCCCTCCACTTT.

This chain connects TRBV12-3 or TRBV12-4 to TRBJ1-4, with unresolved D. The CDR3 has 12 amino acids. The V end was cut by 1 base, the J end by 7 bases, with 4 bases between. The DNA of the CDR3 is TGTGCCAGCAGTTTAGTCGGTGAAAAACTGTTTTTT. Protein product: CASSLVGEKLFF.

CDR3 sequence: CASSQDGARGRDTQYF. CDR3 bases: TGCGCCAGCAGCCAAGATGGGGCCAGGGGGAGAGATACGCAGTATTTT. This sequence joins TRBV4-3 and TRBJ2-3, with TRBD1 matching 7 bases. This CDR3 is built from 16 residues. With 0 bases clipped from V and 5 bases from J, the junction kept 8 bases outside the gene matches. Germline V lookup: CDR1 LGHNA, CDR2 YSLEER.

The chain links TRBV19 to TRBJ2-4, with no clear D. Germline lookup yields CDR1 LNHDA and CDR2 SQIVND (reference sequence). This CDR3 has 15 amino acids. Trimming left V 3 bases short and J 7 bases short, with 16 bases between. Written as DNA, the CDR3 is TGTGCCAGTAGTATTATGGCTTGGGAAGGCAACATTCAGTACTTC. Translating gives CASSIMAWEGNIQYF.

Remarks on this clone: Other DNA sequences of this sample code for an identical CDR3. The V gene is TRBV5-5, the J gene TRBJ1-6, with D unresolved. This CDR3 has 15 amino acids. Trimming removed 2 bases at V and 0 bases at J, with 6 bases between. CDR1 and CDR2 from the germline V gene are SGHKS and YYEKEE (reference sequence). CDR3 sequence: CASSLSSSYNSPLHF. The DNA for the CDR3 is TGTGCCAGCAGCTTATCGAGCTCCTATAATTCACCCCTCCACTTT. Combining the CDR3 with reference TRBV5-5 and TRBJ1-6 gives the whole variable domain DAGVTQSPTHLIKTRGQQVTLRCSPISGHKSVSWYQQVLGQGPQFIFQYYEKEERGRGNFPDRFSARQFPNYSSELNVNALLLGDSALYLCASSLSSSYNSPLHFGNGTRLTVT.

The chain is built from TRBV13 and TRBJ2-1; D is possibly TRBD2 (5 bases). The CDR3 contains 15 residues. V shed 0 bases and J shed 6 bases, with 12 bases lying between them. Germline V gene sequence: CDR1 PRHDT, CDR2 FYEKMQ (reference sequence). This CDR3 reads CASSLGVLRANEQFF. CDR3 nucleotides: TGTGCCAGCAGCTTAGGCGTCTTGCGGGCCAATGAGCAGTTCTTC.

The chain links TRBV6-5 to TRBJ2-1; TRBD1 might be the D (5 bases). Germline V gene data show CDR1 as MNHEY and CDR2 as SVGAGI. The CDR3 contains 16 residues. V was shortened by 2 bases and J by 4 bases, with 15 bases between the two germline ends. The DNA of the CDR3 is TGTGCCAGCAGTTACGCGACAGCATTCGGGTACAATGAGCAGTTCTTC. Residues: CASSYATAFGYNEQFF.

The CDR3 nucleotides read TGTGCCAGCAGCTCATTAAGGCGACTAGCGAGCACAGATACGCAGTATTTT. It codes for CASSSLRRLASTDTQYF. The V and J genes are TRBV5-6 and TRBJ2-3; 8 nucleotides match TRBD2. Germline trimming cut 3 bases from V and 0 bases from J; bases unmatched to any gene: 9. The CDR3 runs 17 residues. Germline V gene lookup returns CDR1 SGHDT and CDR2 YYEEEE.

This chain connects TRBV7-6 to TRBJ2-7, with 11 bases lining up with TRBD2. The V segment lost 1 base and the J segment 2 bases; nucleotides outside the gene matches: 1. Germline CDR1 SGHVS, CDR2 FNYEAQ. There are 15 residues in the CDR3. The CDR3 bases are TGTGCCAGCAGCTTAGATAGCGGGGGGGCCTACGAGCAGTACTTC. This encodes CASSLDSGGAYEQYF. Combining the CDR3 with reference TRBV7-6 and TRBJ2-7 gives the whole variable domain GAGVSQSPRYKVTKRGQDVALRCDPISGHVSLYWYRQALGQGPEFLTYFNYEAQQDKSGLPNDRFSAERPEGSISTLTIQRTEQRDSAMYRCASSLDSGGAYEQYFGPGTRLTVT.

V gene TRBV7-9 combines with J gene TRBJ2-3; 9 positions match TRBD2. J gave up 3 bases and V 0 bases, and 1 base lay outside the gene matches. Germline V lookup: CDR1 SEHNR, CDR2 FQNEAQ (reference sequence). The CDR3 contains 15 residues. This chain's CDR3 is CASSLAAGGTDTQYF. The CDR3 bases are TGTGCCAGCAGCTTAGCAGCGGGGGGAACAGATACGCAGTATTTT. Full variable domain (rest looked up from reference TRBV7-9 and TRBJ2-3): DTGVSQNPRHKITKRGQNVTFRCDPISEHNRLYWYRQTLGQGPEFLTYFQNEAQLEKSRLLSDRFSAERPKGSFSTLEIQRTEQGDSAMYLCASSLAAGGTDTQYFGPGTRLTVL.

Concerning this clone itself: The junction and the germline gene differ at one end; a read error may be behind it. The chain combines TRBV30 with TRBJ2-6; either TRBD1 or TRBD2 may fit D (5 bases each). The CDR3 is 13 residues long. Per germline, CDR1 GTSNPN and CDR2 SVGIG (reference sequence). CDR3 in DNA: TGTGCCTGGAGTCACACCGGGGCCAGCGTCCTGACTTTC. Encoded protein: CAWSHTGASVLTF.

The V gene is TRBV9, the J gene TRBJ2-7; D is perhaps TRBD1 (6 bases). The CDR3 extends over 14 amino acids. Trimming removed 2 bases from V and 2 bases from J, with 11 bases in between. Per the germline V gene, CDR1 is SGDLS and CDR2 is YYNGEE. The CDR3 is CASSVNQGTYEQYF. CDR3 DNA sequence: TGTGCCAGCAGCGTCAATCAGGGGACCTACGAGCAGTACTTC.

The chain uses TRBV10-1 and TRBJ1-5; a possible D gene is TRBD1 (6 bases). Germline lookup yields CDR1 WNHNN and CDR2 SYGVQD (reference sequence). Trimming left V 8 bases short and J 3 bases short, with 14 bases between. The CDR3 is made up of 14 amino acids. CDR3 protein: CASGGGGVNQPQHF. The DNA for the CDR3 is TGCGCCAGCGGTGGGGGGGGCGTCAATCAGCCCCAGCATTTT.

V gene TRBV19 combines with J gene TRBJ2-5, with 8 nucleotides matching TRBD1. This CDR3 is built from 16 residues. V dropped 1 base and J dropped 1; count of bases not matched to a gene: 5. Germline V CDR1 and CDR2: LNHDA, SQIVND (reference sequence). The CDR3 nucleotides read TGTGCCAGTAGTATAGGAGCGGACAGGGTCCAAGAGACCCAGTACTTC. Translated, it gives CASSIGADRVQETQYF.

The V and J genes are TRBV25-1 and TRBJ2-7; no clear D gene. The CDR3 totals 13 residues. CDR1 is MGHDK and CDR2 is SYGVNS in the germline V gene. V was trimmed by 5 bases and J by 0 bases, leaving 8 bases between them. CDR3 DNA: TGTGCCAGCAGTAGCCAGGTCTCCTACGAGCAGTACTTC. It is translated as CASSSQVSYEQYF.